The 25 T cell receptor beta chains listed next were all sequenced from one sample in a study of spatial heterogeneity in lung cancer. The study, taken as a whole, reports: Counts that tracked tumor mutation counts were those of expanded intratumoral alpha and beta TCRs.

TCRdb independently ran MiXCR on the 5' RACE reads; one entry per CDR3 protein. The sample comprises nearly 10,000 distinct CDR3 sequences, nearly 6.5% of which are singletons, and about 9.4% rests with the top ten. Their recognized antigens are unknown. Time point of the sample: sample taken at primary tumor resection. Material: lung tumor tissue, obtained at surgery. These receptors were taken from a male donor with early-stage non-small cell lung cancer.

This clonotype showed up just a few times. The chain employs TRBV20-1 and TRBJ1-5; D is unresolved. Germline CDR1 reads DFQATT; CDR2 reads SNEGSKA (reference sequence). The V end lost 7 bases, the J end lost 8 bases, and 15 bases lay between the germline ends. This CDR3 is 12 amino acids long. The CDR3, as DNA: TGCAGTGTTCGTTCGGGAGACAAGCCCCAGCATTTT. Translation: CSVRSGDKPQHF.

This clonotype was counted at least ten times. The chain joins TRBV20-1 to TRBJ2-1; 14 bases line up with TRBD2. Germline CDR1 DFQATT, CDR2 SNEGSKA (reference sequence). The CDR3 loop spans 15 amino acids. The junction had 7 bases not matched to a gene; V was cut back by 8 bases and J by 4 bases. The CDR3 here is CSLGWTSGRYNEQFF. The CDR3 DNA sequence: TGCAGTCTAGGCTGGACTAGCGGGAGGTACAATGAGCAGTTCTTC.

This clonotype was observed at least ten times. The chain recombines TRBV5-1 with TRBJ1-4; D is unresolved. Trimming took off 4 bases at V and 4 bases at J, with 14 bases between the two ends. This CDR3 is built from 15 residues. The V gene's germline CDR1 is SGHRS and CDR2 YFSETQ. The CDR3 here is CASSPSPTYNEKLFF. The CDR3 region has the DNA TGCGCCAGCAGCCCTAGTCCCACCTATAATGAAAAACTGTTTTTT.

This clonotype has ten or more counts. The chain links TRBV6-1 to TRBJ2-1, with D perhaps assigned TRBD1 or TRBD2 (6 bases each). Looked up from germline, CDR1 is MNHNS and CDR2 is SASEGT. Trimming removed 8 bases from V and 6 bases from J, with 14 bases in between. The CDR3 is 13 residues long. Here the CDR3 DNA reads TGTGCCAGCCGAGACGGGGGCTCCAATGAGCAGTTCTTC. Its protein is CASRDGGSNEQFF.

This clonotype showed up many times. The chain carries TRBV7-9 and TRBJ2-2, with 13 bases lining up with TRBD2. This CDR3 spans 23 amino acids. Per the germline V gene, CDR1 is SEHNR and CDR2 is FQNEAQ (reference sequence). V lost 4 bases, J lost 7 bases, and 27 bases stayed unmatched. CDR3 in amino acids: CASSSRPYYWHTSGRAQDGELFF. The CDR3 DNA follows: TGTGCCAGCAGCTCGAGGCCCTACTACTGGCACACTAGCGGGAGGGCACAGGACGGGGAGCTGTTTTTT.

Ten or more counts support this clonotype. The V call is TRBV19, the J call TRBJ2-5; D unclear. Trimming removed 7 bases at V and 3 bases at J, with 12 bases between. Germline CDR1 reads LNHDA; CDR2 reads SQIVND (reference sequence). The CDR3 totals 13 residues. The CDR3 reads CASKIGSEETQYF. The CDR3 DNA follows: TGTGCCAGTAAGATCGGGTCGGAAGAGACCCAGTACTTC.

This clonotype is deemed medium-sized. The V call is TRBV12-3 or TRBV12-4, the J call TRBJ1-5, with 10 bases lining up with TRBD1. CDR3 length: 14 residues. V gave up 6 bases and J gave up 6 bases; unmatched junction bases: 5. CDR3 protein: CASRGQGFGQPQHF. CDR3 bases: TGTGCCAGCAGGGGACAGGGGTTCGGTCAGCCCCAGCATTTT.

By share, this clonotype counts as large. The rearrangement links TRBV7-9 to TRBJ1-4; no reliable D call. V was trimmed by 3 bases and J by 0 bases, leaving 8 bases between them. The germline gives CDR1 SEHNR, CDR2 FQNEAQ (reference sequence). CDR3 length: 15 residues. CDR3 loop: CASSFPSTTNEKLFF. CDR3 coding DNA: TGTGCCAGCAGCTTCCCCTCTACAACTAATGAAAAACTGTTTTTT.

The V gene is TRBV10-3, the J gene TRBJ2-7, with no clear D. Trimming removed 3 bases from V and 0 bases from J, with 24 bases in between. This CDR3 contains 19 residues. Germline V lookup: CDR1 ENHRY, CDR2 SYGVKD. The DNA for the CDR3 is TGTGCCATCAGTGAATCGCTATATCCAGACTCCCGCAGCTCCTACGAGCAGTACTTC. Translated, it gives CAISESLYPDSRSSYEQYF.

This clonotype has ten or more counts. This chain joins TRBV19 and TRBJ1-1; no firm D call. Germline V CDR1 and CDR2: LNHDA, SQIVND (reference sequence). The V and J ends lost 4 bases and 3 bases respectively, with 9 bases between them. This CDR3 has 13 amino acids. In nucleotides, the CDR3 is TGTGCCAGTAGTAACGATCTCCACACTGAAGCTTTCTTT. Protein: CASSNDLHTEAFF.

This clonotype is deemed medium-sized. The chain employs TRBV12-3 or TRBV12-4 and TRBJ1-5; 8 nucleotides align to TRBD1. The CDR3 contains 14 residues. With 5 bases clipped from V and 2 bases from J, the junction kept 2 bases outside the gene matches. Written as DNA, the CDR3 is TGTGCCAGCAGTGCGGGACAGGGCAATCAGCCCCAGCATTTT. It encodes CASSAGQGNQPQHF.

This clonotype was seen many times. The CDR3 coding sequence is TGTGCCAGCAGTGTACAGGGGCAGCATCAGCCCCAGCATTTT. Residues: CASSVQGQHQPQHF. The chain couples TRBV6-1 to TRBJ1-5; 7 bases fit TRBD1. Germline assignment: CDR1 MNHNS and CDR2 SASEGT. The J segment lost 5 bases and the V segment lost 4 bases, leaving 5 bases of the junction unmatched. CDR3 length equals 14 residues.

This clonotype has a count of ten or more. The chain links TRBV12-3 or TRBV12-4 to TRBJ1-1; D is uncertain. The CDR3 extends over 15 amino acids. The ends were cut back, 5 bases at V and 1 base at J, with 14 bases in the middle. CDR3 sequence reads: CASSRTGVSNTEAFF. The CDR3 nucleotides read TGTGCCAGCAGTCGGACCGGGGTTTCGAACACTGAAGCTTTCTTT.

Many counts were recorded for this clonotype. This sequence joins TRBV3-1 and TRBJ1-1; no firm D call. V was trimmed by 3 bases and J by 7 bases, leaving 9 bases between them. The CDR3 is made up of 12 amino acids. In germline, CDR1 is LGHDT, CDR2 YNNKEL (reference sequence). CDR3 sequence reads: CASSQGFGEAFF. The CDR3 DNA is TGTGCCAGCAGCCAGGGGTTTGGTGAAGCTTTCTTT.

This clonotype was seen repeatedly, ten times or more. V usage is TRBV20-1 and J usage is TRBJ1-2, with D maybe TRBD1 (5 bases). Trimming removed 1 base from V and 2 bases from J, with 5 bases in between. Germline V CDR1 and CDR2: DFQATT, SNEGSKA (reference sequence). There are 12 residues in the CDR3. DNA for the CDR3: TGCAGTGCTAGAGGGGACAACTATGGCTACACCTTC. Its translation: CSARGDNYGYTF.

This clonotype showed up many times. The chain carries TRBV28 and TRBJ2-2; 9 bases map to TRBD1. The germline gives CDR1 MDHEN, CDR2 SYDVKM. The CDR3 has 20 residues. The J segment lost 0 bases and the V segment lost 6 bases, leaving 17 bases of the junction unmatched. In nucleotides, the CDR3 is TGTGCCAGCAGCTTCCCCCCGGGACAGGGTTTTTTGGCGAACACCGGGGAGCTGTTTTTT. Its translation is CASSFPPGQGFLANTGELFF.

The chain combines TRBV4-1 with TRBJ2-2, with 12 bases matching TRBD2. The V segment lost 2 bases and the J segment 5 bases; nucleotides outside the gene matches: 3. Germline V gives CDR1 MGHRA, CDR2 YSYEKL. This CDR3 has 16 amino acids. CDR3 loop: CASSQLAGGPTGELFF. CDR3 sequence (DNA): TGCGCCAGCAGCCAACTAGCGGGAGGGCCAACCGGGGAGCTGTTTTTT.

The table lists this clonotype with a few counts. The chain employs TRBV28 and TRBJ1-5; no reliable D call. V lost 2 bases to trimming and J lost 7 bases, with 12 bases between them. Germline V CDR1 and CDR2: MDHEN, SYDVKM. The CDR3 runs 14 residues. The CDR3 nucleotides read TGTGCCAGCAGTTTACTGGTCTATGAACAGCCCCAGCATTTT. Protein sequence: CASSLLVYEQPQHF.

This clonotype was counted at least ten times. The chain joins TRBV28 to TRBJ2-7, with 8 bases fitting TRBD2. V was clipped by 2 bases and J by 0 bases; unmatched bases: 6. Germline CDR1 reads MDHEN; CDR2 reads SYDVKM. This CDR3 has 16 amino acids. CDR3 sequence (DNA): TGTGCCAGCAGTTTAGGGGTAGCGGGGAGCTCCTACGAGCAGTACTTC. It encodes CASSLGVAGSSYEQYF.

In this sample, this clonotype turned up many times. The J gene is TRBJ2-1, the V gene TRBV5-1; possible D gene TRBD1, 6 bases. Deletions cut 2 bases from V and 5 bases from J, with 8 bases between. Germline-derived CDR1 and CDR2 are SGHRS and YFSETQ. The CDR3 consists of 13 residues. The CDR3 loop reads CASSLRQDNEQFF. The CDR3 nucleotides read TGCGCCAGCAGCTTACGACAGGACAATGAGCAGTTCTTC.

This clonotype occurred many times. This chain links TRBV4-2 with TRBJ1-1; no firm D call. Germline values: CDR1 LGHNA, CDR2 YNFKEQ. There are 14 residues in the CDR3. Trimming removed 0 bases from V and 0 bases from J, with 5 bases in between. CDR3 bases: TGTGCCAGCAGCCAAGACAGGCTGAACACTGAAGCTTTCTTT. This encodes CASSQDRLNTEAFF.

This clonotype appeared many times. V gene TRBV7-2 combines with J gene TRBJ2-2, with TRBD1 matching 9 bases. The germline V gene encodes CDR1 SGHTA and CDR2 FQGNSA. The CDR3 has 14 residues. The V and J ends lost 4 bases and 7 bases, in that order; junction bases with no gene match: 4. This chain's CDR3 is CASSSQGAGGELFF. As DNA, the CDR3 is TGTGCCAGCAGCTCACAGGGGGCTGGCGGGGAGCTGTTTTTT.

This clonotype was seen at least ten times. The chain links TRBV18 to TRBJ1-2; tentative D call: TRBD1 (6 bases). Trimming left V 3 bases short and J 3 bases short, with 11 bases between. Looked up from germline, CDR1 is KGHSH and CDR2 is LQKENI. This CDR3 is 14 amino acids long. The DNA for the CDR3 is TGTGCCAGCTCACCGGACAGCCTCCACTATGGCTACACCTTC. This gives the protein CASSPDSLHYGYTF.

This clonotype came up many times. The rearrangement links TRBV12-3 or TRBV12-4 to TRBJ1-3; no clear D. Trimming stripped 2 bases from V and 3 bases from J, with 11 bases between. The CDR3 spans 15 residues. The CDR3 loop is CASSLYPELGNTIYF. For the CDR3, the DNA is TGTGCCAGCAGTTTATACCCAGAACTTGGAAACACCATATATTTT.

This clonotype was seen many times. The V call is TRBV11-2, the J call TRBJ2-3, with D unresolved. The CDR3 length is 13 residues. The V gene's germline CDR1 is SGHAT and CDR2 FQNNGV. The germline V and J ends were trimmed by 5 bases and 7 bases, with 13 bases remaining between them. The CDR3 nucleotides read TGTGCCAGCAGCCCGGTAGTCTCGAATACGCAGTATTTT. This codes for CASSPVVSNTQYF.